Sequencing of this T cell receptor (beta chain) was carried out in a study of identical twins. CDR1 and CDR2 from the germline V gene are SGHTA and FQGNSA. V was shortened by 3 bases and J by 2 bases, with 11 bases between the two germline ends. The CDR3 is 14 residues long. TCRdb re-called the 5' RACE reads with MiXCR, one entry per CDR3 protein. This table holds some 760,000 distinct CDR3 sequences, 18% found once. The sample was also reused in another study, on T cells expressing NK-cell markers.

The origin of this receptor is a woman younger than 35 in good health. The J gene is TRBJ2-7, the V gene TRBV7-2; D uncertain. Source material: PBMCs. CDR3 residues: CASSFLPLTYEQYF. In nucleotides, the CDR3 is TGTGCCAGCAGCTTCCTTCCCCTTACCTACGAGCAGTACTTC.